This T cell receptor beta chain was obtained from a study of glioma-infiltrating T cells. General observations from the study: Above-expected tissue-blood divergence occurred in all gliomas, most in low-grade ones.

Comments on this clonotype: What it binds is unknown. As the CDR3 is not closed by the conserved phenylalanine or tryptophan, this likely results from a read error. The DNA is left out, because the CDR3 cannot be placed on it with certainty; the CDR3 is given as TCRdb lists it.

The V gene's germline CDR1 is SGHTA and CDR2 FQGNSA. The CDR3 spans 12 residues, counting both ends. TCR alpha and beta CDR3 regions were amplified from RNA using iRepertoire nested multiplex PCR. Input was roughly 100-450 ng of tissue mRNA or PBMC total RNA. MiXCR was run by TCRdb on the multiplex PCR reads, yielding one entry per CDR3 protein. Of about 21,000 distinct CDR3 sequences listed, 20% to 25% are singletons. The TCR comes from a human donor with low-grade glioma or glioblastoma, undergoing nonglioma brain surgery, or in good health (not recorded which). The material sequenced was glioma tissue, nonneoplastic brain tissue, or PBMCs (not recorded which). V is TRBV7-2 and J is TRBJ2-1; the table calls TRBD1, which could not be checked here. CDR3 loop: CAAIGQNNEQLL.